Following are 30 T cell receptor beta chains from one sample sequenced in a study of cytomegalovirus exposure and HLA in healthy donors. The PCR used 60 Vbeta and 13 Jbeta primers. Clones were read by immunoSEQ multiplex PCR, and TCRdb kept only the in-frame ones, dropping some. The profile covers more than 95,000 clones, with around 76% appearing a single time and roughly 13% taken by the ten largest. The specimen was PBMCs. These receptors all stem from a woman aged 60-75 years in good health and CMV-seropositive.

This clone was seen only a few times. The chain employs TRBV5-1 and TRBJ1-5; 10 bases match TRBD1. The CDR3 consists of 15 residues. From germline, CDR1 is SGHRS and CDR2 YFSETQ. Trimming at V came to 0 bases and at J to 6 bases, leaving 3 bases not matched to a gene. The CDR3 DNA follows: TGCGCCAGCAGCTTGGGACAGGGGGCGTTTCAGCCCCAGCATTTT. As protein: CASSLGQGAFQPQHF.

V usage is TRBV7-9 and J usage is TRBJ1-1; TRBD1 agrees at 7 bases. This CDR3 is 16 amino acids long. V shed 3 bases and J 1 base; nucleotides not matched to a gene: 8. Germline values: CDR1 SEHNR, CDR2 FQNEAQ (reference sequence). DNA for the CDR3: TGTGCCAGCAGCTTCGGGGACAGACCAAAGAACACTGAAGCTTTCTTT. Translated, it gives CASSFGDRPKNTEAFF.

V gene TRBV4-1 combines with J gene TRBJ2-7; 7 bases agree with TRBD2. In germline, CDR1 is MGHRA, CDR2 YSYEKL. After removal of 1 base from V and 3 bases from J, the junction contained 9 bases not matched to a gene. The CDR3 length is 16 residues. The CDR3 loop is CASSQGLAAGYYEQYF. Written as DNA, the CDR3 is TGCGCCAGCAGCCAAGGGCTTGCAGCGGGGTACTACGAGCAGTACTTC.

The chain combines TRBV5-1 with TRBJ2-5; 7 bases agree with TRBD1. After removal of 4 bases from V and 2 bases from J, the junction contained 5 bases not matched to a gene. Germline CDR1 reads SGHRS; CDR2 reads YFSETQ. The CDR3 extends over 14 amino acids. The chain's CDR3 is CASSPMDRQETQYF. In DNA form, the CDR3 reads TGCGCCAGCAGCCCTATGGACAGGCAAGAGACCCAGTACTTC.

The rearrangement links TRBV21-1 to TRBJ1-2; the table assigns TRBD1, which was not confirmed against the DNA. TRBV21-1 is recorded as a pseudogene. This CDR3 is 15 amino acids long. The CDR3 loop reads CASSKANRSNYGYTF. DNA of the CDR3: TGTGCCAGCAGCAAAGCAAACAGATCTAACTATGGCTACACCTTC.

The chain employs TRBV19 and TRBJ1-3; D unresolved. The length of the CDR3 is 13 residues. V was trimmed by 7 bases and J by 2 bases, leaving 9 bases between them. CDR1 is LNHDA, CDR2 SQIVND, per germline (reference sequence). DNA for the CDR3: TGTGCCAGTACCAACAATGCTGGAAACACCATATATTTT. Encoded protein: CASTNNAGNTIYF.

This clone showed up just a few times. V usage is TRBV19 and J usage is TRBJ2-7; 14 bases map to TRBD2. Germline values: CDR1 LNHDA, CDR2 SQIVND (reference sequence). J lost 5 bases, V lost 6 bases, and 9 bases had no gene match. CDR3 length equals 16 residues. The CDR3 coding sequence is TGTGCCAGTAGACCTCGACTAGCGGGAGGGCCCAACGAGCAGTACTTC. Its translation: CASRPRLAGGPNEQYF.

The V and J genes are TRBV27 and TRBJ1-2, with 9 bases aligning to TRBD1. J gave up 8 bases and V 1 base, and 5 bases lay outside the gene matches. In germline, CDR1 is MNHEY, CDR2 SMNVEV (reference sequence). CDR3 length: 14 amino acids. The CDR3 reads CASSLWDRAGGYTF. The DNA of the CDR3 is TGTGCCAGCAGTTTATGGGACAGGGCGGGGGGCTACACCTTC.

The chain combines TRBV7-9 with TRBJ2-1; tentative D call: TRBD1 (6 bases). Looked up from germline, CDR1 is SEHNR and CDR2 is FQNEAQ (reference sequence). V was clipped by 5 bases and J by 12 bases, with 23 bases between them. The length of the CDR3 is 15 residues. The CDR3 loop is CASSILQRRRGLQFF. The CDR3 DNA reads as TGTGCCAGCAGCATCCTCCAGCGTCGCAGGGGCCTGCAGTTCTTC.

The J gene is TRBJ1-1, the V gene TRBV5-6; 9 bases are a match to TRBD1. V lost 4 bases to trimming and J lost 1 base; unmatched junction nucleotides: 2. The CDR3 covers 14 residues. Germline V gene lookup returns CDR1 SGHDT and CDR2 YYEEEE. In DNA form, the CDR3 reads TGTGCCAGCAGCCGGGACAGGGCGAACACTGAAGCTTTCTTT. Protein product: CASSRDRANTEAFF.

This chain connects TRBV7-2 to TRBJ1-5, with 8 positions matching TRBD1. Trimming cost V 5 bases and J 2 bases; bases outside gene matches: 8. This CDR3 comprises 16 residues. The germline gives CDR1 SGHTA, CDR2 FQGNSA. The CDR3 sequence is CASSTNTGQGNQPQHF. The CDR3 DNA reads as TGTGCCAGCAGCACCAACACGGGACAGGGCAATCAGCCCCAGCATTTT.

The V and J genes are TRBV6-5 and TRBJ2-7; the D gene is possibly TRBD1 (5 bases). Germline CDR1 and CDR2: MNHEY and SVGAGI. Trimming shortened V by 7 bases and J by 5 bases, and 18 bases separated the two germline ends. The CDR3 is 14 amino acids. CDR3 DNA sequence: TGTGCCAGCAACATGGGGCCAGCCCAGGACGAGCAGTACTTC. Protein: CASNMGPAQDEQYF.

V usage is TRBV9 and J usage is TRBJ1-2, with TRBD1 identical over 11 bases. CDR3 length equals 12 residues. V gave up 4 bases and J gave up 10 bases; unmatched junction bases: 3. Per germline, CDR1 SGDLS and CDR2 YYNGEE. CDR3 loop: CASSPGQGDYTF. CDR3 nucleotide sequence: TGTGCCAGCAGCCCGGGACAGGGGGACTACACCTTC.

V is TRBV5-5 and J is TRBJ2-5; D gene ambiguous. Germline V lookup: CDR1 SGHKS, CDR2 YYEKEE (reference sequence). The V gene lost 0 bases and the J gene lost 1 base, with 4 bases spanning the gap. The CDR3 is made up of 13 amino acids. CDR3 residues: CASSLASQETQYF. The CDR3 DNA follows: TGTGCCAGCAGCTTGGCCAGCCAAGAGACCCAGTACTTC.

This clone was seen once. Here the CDR3 DNA reads TGTGCCAGCAGCGGGCGTCGGGGGACGGGGGGATTAGAGACCCAGTACTTC. Its protein is CASSGRRGTGGLETQYF. This sequence joins TRBV7-2 and TRBJ2-5, with 7 bases matching TRBD2. Germline V gene lookup returns CDR1 SGHTA and CDR2 FQGNSA. The CDR3 sequence is 17 residues long. The trim removed 5 bases at V and 4 bases at J, leaving 16 bases unmatched.

This clone showed up many times. This rearrangement joins TRBV7-2 to TRBJ1-3, with D possibly matching TRBD1 (5 bases). Trimming took off 4 bases at V and 4 bases at J, with 11 bases between the two ends. The CDR3 runs to 14 residues. The germline CDR1 and CDR2 sequences are SGHTA and FQGNSA. CDR3 residues: CASSWGGTGNTIYF. Here the CDR3 DNA reads TGTGCCAGCAGCTGGGGAGGGACGGGAAACACCATATATTTT.

This clone was detected a few times. This chain joins TRBV20-1 and TRBJ2-5; TRBD2 might be the D (6 bases). Per germline, CDR1 DFQATT and CDR2 SNEGSKA (reference sequence). This CDR3 contains 11 residues. V lost 8 bases and J 3 bases, leaving 10 bases between the germline ends. CDR3 sequence (DNA): TGCAGTAGACTAGTTGAAGAGACCCAGTACTTC. Translated: CSRLVEETQYF.

The gene calls are TRBV5-1 and TRBJ2-5; maybe TRBD1 (5 bases). This CDR3 contains 16 residues. CDR1 SGHRS and CDR2 YFSETQ come from the germline V gene. V lost 2 bases, J lost 1 base, and 15 bases lay in between. The DNA for the CDR3 is TGCGCCAGCAGCTTTGGCCCGACAGCCCCCCAAGAGACCCAGTACTTC. Translated: CASSFGPTAPQETQYF.

The chain employs TRBV19 and TRBJ2-2, with TRBD1 matching over 8 bases. Germline V gene lookup returns CDR1 LNHDA and CDR2 SQIVND (reference sequence). Unmatched junction bases numbered 6, after V lost 2 bases and J lost 4 bases. The CDR3 totals 16 residues. The CDR3 spells CASSIIQGAGTGELFF. Written as DNA, the CDR3 is TGTGCCAGTAGTATAATCCAGGGGGCTGGCACCGGGGAGCTGTTTTTT. Together with reference TRBV19 and TRBJ2-2, the CDR3 gives the full variable domain: DGGITQSPKYLFRKEGQNVTLSCEQNLNHDAMYWYRQDPGQGLRLIYYSQIVNDFQKGDIAEGYSVSREKKESFPLTVTSAQKNPTAFYLCASSIIQGAGTGELFFGEGSRLTVL.

The V call is TRBV29-1, the J call TRBJ2-7, with a possible D match to TRBD2 (5 bases). Germline CDR1 reads SQVTM; CDR2 reads ANQGSEA. The length of the CDR3 is 14 residues. V lost 1 base, J lost 4 bases, and 14 bases lay in between. The CDR3 DNA follows: TGCAGCGTTGAAGCCTCCCCCGCGGGTTACGAGCAGTACTTC. Amino acid sequence: CSVEASPAGYEQYF.

J is TRBJ2-7 and V is TRBV4-1; the D gene is possibly TRBD1 (5 bases). The length of the CDR3 is 16 residues. CDR1 and CDR2 (germline): MGHRA, YSYEKL. Trimming removed 2 bases from V and 4 bases from J, with 18 bases in between. The CDR3 bases are TGCGCCAGCAGCCAAAGGGGCGGAGACCCCTCTTACGAGCAGTACTTC. Amino acid sequence: CASSQRGGDPSYEQYF.

The chain uses TRBV5-1 and TRBJ1-4; 8 bases match TRBD1. The CDR3 length is 14 residues. The junction had 6 bases not matched to a gene; V was cut back by 4 bases and J by 7 bases. Germline lookup yields CDR1 SGHRS and CDR2 YFSETQ. Written as DNA, the CDR3 is TGCGCCAGCAGCACAGGGACAGGAAGTGAAAAACTGTTTTTT. This sequence encodes CASSTGTGSEKLFF.

V is TRBV19 and J is TRBJ2-1; 10 bases map to TRBD2. This CDR3 is 18 amino acids long. From germline, CDR1 is LNHDA and CDR2 SQIVND (reference sequence). The V gene end was trimmed by 0 bases and the J gene end by 5 bases; junction bases not matched to a gene: 10. In nucleotides, the CDR3 is TGTGCCAGTAGTATAGAGGTTGCTAGCGGGAGTAACAACAATGAGCAGTTCTTC. Protein: CASSIEVASGSNNNEQFF.

The V gene is TRBV14, the J gene TRBJ1-1; D call uncertain. V lost 0 bases and J 8 bases, leaving 13 bases between the germline ends. Germline CDR1 is SGHDN and CDR2 is FVKESK. The CDR3 length is 14 residues. The CDR3 reads CASSQDEGRGEAFF. CDR3 in DNA: TGTGCCAGCAGCCAAGATGAAGGCCGCGGGGAAGCTTTCTTT.

The V and J genes are TRBV19 and TRBJ1-1; TRBD1 matches at 12 bases. V lost 6 bases and J lost 4; bases outside the gene matches: 12. Germline loops: CDR1 LNHDA, CDR2 SQIVND (reference sequence). The CDR3 has 17 amino acids. The CDR3 region has the DNA TGTGCCAGTAGAAATTTTCGGGACAGGGGGCGCGGCACTGAAGCTTTCTTT. As protein: CASRNFRDRGRGTEAFF. The complete variable domain, with remaining parts taken from reference TRBV19 and TRBJ1-1, reads DGGITQSPKYLFRKEGQNVTLSCEQNLNHDAMYWYRQDPGQGLRLIYYSQIVNDFQKGDIAEGYSVSREKKESFPLTVTSAQKNPTAFYLCASRNFRDRGRGTEAFFGQGTRLTVV.

The chain carries TRBV5-1 and TRBJ1-3; 7 bases agree with TRBD1. Per the germline V gene, CDR1 is SGHRS and CDR2 is YFSETQ. The CDR3 sequence is 17 residues long. V trimming: 5 bases; J trimming: 0 bases; junction bases outside the gene matches: 11. The CDR3 sequence: CASRLGGTDVSGNTIYF. CDR3 nucleotides: TGCGCCAGCAGACTTGGAGGGACAGATGTCTCTGGAAACACCATATATTTT.

V gene TRBV28 combines with J gene TRBJ1-5; unclear D gene. The CDR3 sequence is 12 residues long. Trimming removed 3 bases from V and 6 bases from J, with 6 bases in between. Germline V lookup: CDR1 MDHEN, CDR2 SYDVKM. CDR3 sequence: CASSLRSQPQHF. CDR3 DNA: TGTGCCAGCAGTTTGAGGAGTCAGCCCCAGCATTTT.

This clone was seen just once. V is TRBV7-9 and J is TRBJ1-2; 7 nucleotides line up with TRBD1. The CDR3 has 15 amino acids. Looked up from germline, CDR1 is SEHNR and CDR2 is FQNEAQ (reference sequence). V was clipped by 6 bases and J by 0 bases; unmatched bases: 7. CDR3 nucleotides: TGTGCCAGCAGGGTCGGGGACAGCCCTAACTATGGCTACACCTTC. Translating it yields CASRVGDSPNYGYTF.

This clone has just one count. The V gene is TRBV4-1, the J gene TRBJ2-7; tentative D call: TRBD2 (6 bases). Per germline, CDR1 MGHRA and CDR2 YSYEKL. V was clipped by 4 bases and J by 2 bases, with 18 bases between them. The CDR3 has 16 amino acids. CDR3 protein: CASSLFREADAYEQYF. The CDR3 DNA sequence: TGCGCCAGCAGCCTCTTCAGGGAGGCGGATGCCTACGAGCAGTACTTC.

The chain couples TRBV19 to TRBJ2-7; the match to TRBD1 covers 10 bases. The V and J ends lost 3 bases and 1 base, in that order; junction bases with no gene match: 3. CDR1 is LNHDA, CDR2 SQIVND, per germline (reference sequence). The CDR3 spans 15 residues. CDR3 protein: CASSIPGQGSYEQYF. As DNA, the CDR3 is TGTGCCAGTAGTATTCCGGGACAGGGGTCCTACGAGCAGTACTTC. The full variable domain, in which reference TRBV19 and TRBJ2-7 provide the parts outside the CDR3, is DGGITQSPKYLFRKEGQNVTLSCEQNLNHDAMYWYRQDPGQGLRLIYYSQIVNDFQKGDIAEGYSVSREKKESFPLTVTSAQKNPTAFYLCASSIPGQGSYEQYFGPGTRLTVT.